This T cell receptor beta chain was retrieved from a study of cytomegalovirus exposure and HLA in healthy donors. Points from the study as a whole: Further analysis was carried out later, and it showed several of the most significant clusters appearing linked to common viral pathogens. Per a prior analysis, the majority of TCR beta V segments were productive roughly 90% or roughly 30% of the time. The likely explanation for a cluster of highly shared sequence variants was sequencing artifact.

This clone was picked up a small number of times. Its antigen is not known. PCR primers comprised 60 Vbeta and 13 Jbeta primers. Generated by immunoSEQ multiplex PCR, the TCRdb table keeps only in-frame clones and is missing some. Found here are 72,000 or so clones, 74% of them singletons; the top ten hold 9.5% to 12%. The sample was PBMCs. This sequence was found in a human donor in good health.

The CDR3 protein is CAISSDNGGNQPQHF. The CDR3 DNA is TGTGCCATCAGCTCAGACAACGGAGGGAATCAGCCCCAGCATTTT. The rearrangement links TRBV10-3 to TRBJ1-5, with unresolved D. There are 15 residues in the CDR3. V lost 6 bases and J 4 bases, leaving 16 bases between the germline ends. Looked up from germline, CDR1 is ENHRY and CDR2 is SYGVKD.